The T cell receptor (beta chain) described here comes from a study of control samples from healthy donors and cancer patients. Per the germline V gene, CDR1 is MGHRA and CDR2 is YSYEKL. Trimming stripped 1 base from V and 4 bases from J, with 14 bases between. This CDR3 spans 15 amino acids. Data came from immunoSEQ multiplex PCR; TCRdb stores just in-frame clones and leaves some out. The profile shows about 80,000 clones, roughly 84% of them singletons. The receptor's source is a man in his sixties with head and neck cancer. The V gene is TRBV4-1, the J gene TRBJ2-7; D not resolved. Sequences were obtained from PBMCs. The CDR3 here is CASSQVDANSYEQYF. The DNA of the CDR3 is TGCGCCAGCAGCCAAGTTGACGCGAACAGTTACGAGCAGTACTTC.